The clone carrying this TCR beta chain was seen many times. Its specificity is not known. This sample is part of a study of T-cell reconstitution after alpha-beta-depleted transplantation in children. Unique molecular identifiers were built into the TCRbeta library. Each CDR3 protein gets one entry after TCRdb re-called the PCR reads with MiXCR. The table lists some 300,000 distinct CDR3 sequences, approximately 7.3% of them singletons. Findings and caveats of the study: Diversity and T-cell counts at one year after transplant derived mostly from new T cells.

The J segment lost 2 bases and the V segment lost 6 bases, leaving 6 bases of the junction unmatched. The CDR3 covers 13 residues. CDR1 DFQATT and CDR2 SNEGSKA come from the germline V gene (reference sequence). The sample consisted of peripheral blood, taken 360 days after TCRalphabeta/CD19-depleted stem cell transplant. The chain has TRBV20-1 and TRBJ2-5; 7 bases map to TRBD1. The source of this sequence is a female patient aged 2-15 years who had a stem cell transplant for Fanconi anemia, so the T cells may come from the graft donor. CDR3: CSAATGPQETQYF. The CDR3 DNA sequence: TGCAGTGCCGCGACAGGGCCACAAGAGACCCAGTACTTC.